This T cell receptor (beta chain) was found in a study of T cells in localized non-small cell lung cancer. This clone was observed a handful of times. Its matching antigen is unknown. Notes on the study in general: Clonality of T cells reached its maximum in uninvolved adjacent lung, surpassing tumor. Out of the top 100 tumor clones, a median roughly 52 were seen in adjacent lung.

The CDR3 runs 14 residues. Germline lookup yields CDR1 MNHGY and CDR2 SAAAGT. V was shortened by 6 bases and J by 11 bases, with 22 bases between the two germline ends. Clones were sequenced by immunoSEQ multiplex PCR, and TCRdb holds only the in-frame ones, with some missing. The sample contains about 1,300 clones, 22% of which appear only once. The receptor was derived from a male donor aged 60 or over with stage III squamous cell lung carcinoma. The sample in question was normal lung tissue next to the tumor, obtained before any cancer treatment. This rearrangement joins TRBV6-8 to TRBJ1-1, with D perhaps matching TRBD1 (5 bases). The CDR3: CASSPRGEGSRAFF. The CDR3 nucleotides read TGTGCCAGCAGCCCGCGAGGGGAAGGGAGCCGGGCTTTCTTT.